Each of the 20 T cell receptor beta chains below was sequenced from the same sample in a study of T cell responses to AZD1222 COVID-19 vaccine. Profiling relied on immunoSEQ multiplex PCR, and the TCRdb table lists in-frame clones only, not all of them. The sample has under 150,000 clones; around 88% are singletons. This specimen consisted of peripheral blood, obtained on day 0 of AZD1222 vaccination. These TCRs come from an adult in good health.

The chain combines TRBV6-2 or TRBV6-3 with TRBJ1-1; tentative D call: TRBD1 (5 bases). CDR3 length: 17 amino acids. Trimming took 1 base from V and 1 from J, leaving 16 bases between them. CDR1 MNHEY and CDR2 SVGEGT come from the germline V gene. This chain's CDR3 is CASSYFSGGPSNTEAFF. The CDR3 DNA is TGTGCCAGCAGTTACTTCTCCGGGGGTCCCTCGAACACTGAAGCTTTCTTT.

This chain links TRBV21-1 with TRBJ2-2; TRBD1 was called by the table and not checked on the DNA. TRBV21-1 is a recognized pseudogene. This CDR3 comprises 17 residues. The CDR3 sequence: CASRLYLRDRDPGELFF. The CDR3 coding sequence is TGTGCCAGCCGCTTATACCTCCGGGACAGGGACCCCGGGGAGCTGTTTTTT.

The chain combines TRBV6-1 with TRBJ1-1; D gene uncertain. Per the germline V gene, CDR1 is MNHNS and CDR2 is SASEGT. This CDR3 spans 13 amino acids. V gave up 2 bases and J gave up 1 base, with 5 bases separating them. The CDR3 sequence is CASSEQQNTEAFF. CDR3 DNA sequence: TGTGCCAGCAGTGAACAACAGAACACTGAAGCTTTCTTT.

A note on this clone: The junction differs from germline at one of its ends, possibly a read error. The chain couples TRBV12-5 to TRBJ2-5; tentatively, D is TRBD2 (7 bases). The CDR3 is made up of 13 amino acids. Germline loops: CDR1 LGHNT, CDR2 FRNRAP. The CDR3 region has the DNA TGTGCTAGGGGTTTGGTAGGGGGGGGGAACCAGTACTTC. It encodes CARGLVGGGNQYF.

CDR3 nucleotides: TGTGCCAGCAGCCATGACCCGACAGGGGGGGGCACTGAAGCTTTCTTT. Translating gives CASSHDPTGGGTEAFF. The genes are TRBV27 and TRBJ1-1; TRBD1 matches at 9 bases. CDR3 length: 16 residues. CDR1 and CDR2 from the germline V gene are MNHEY and SMNVEV (reference sequence). The V segment lost 6 bases and the J segment 4 bases; nucleotides outside the gene matches: 12.

V gene TRBV5-6 combines with J gene TRBJ2-7, with TRBD2 matching over 7 bases. J gave up 2 bases and V 2 bases, and 7 bases lay outside the gene matches. The CDR3 sequence is 15 residues long. The germline V gene has CDR1 SGHDT and CDR2 YYEEEE. CDR3 coding DNA: TGTGCCAGCAGCTTCCGGGACTACCCTCCCTACGAGCAGTACTTC. Amino acid sequence: CASSFRDYPPYEQYF.

V gene TRBV28 combines with J gene TRBJ1-2; D is possibly TRBD1 (5 bases). The germline CDR1 and CDR2 sequences are MDHEN and SYDVKM. The CDR3 length is 17 residues. V lost 3 bases to trimming and J lost 4 bases, with 21 bases between them. As DNA, the CDR3 is TGTGCCAGCAGTTTCGGGTCGGCAGAGGGGCCGGTCTATGGCTACACCTTC. This codes for CASSFGSAEGPVYGYTF.

The chain recombines TRBV28 with TRBJ2-7, with D uncertain. Looked up from germline, CDR1 is MDHEN and CDR2 is SYDVKM. The CDR3 is 13 amino acids. V was shortened by 6 bases and J by 1 base, with 10 bases between the two germline ends. Here the CDR3 reads CASRIGLSYEQYF. In DNA, the CDR3 is TGTGCCAGCAGGATCGGTCTGTCCTACGAGCAGTACTTC.

This chain joins TRBV19 and TRBJ2-7; D gene ambiguous. The CDR3 sequence is 12 residues long. The germline gives CDR1 LNHDA, CDR2 SQIVND (reference sequence). V was trimmed by 3 bases and J by 3 bases, leaving 6 bases between them. This CDR3 is CASSMKGYEQYF. CDR3 bases: TGTGCCAGTAGTATGAAGGGCTACGAGCAGTACTTC.

The rearrangement links TRBV9 to TRBJ1-3; 7 bases map to TRBD1. Per the germline V gene, CDR1 is SGDLS and CDR2 is YYNGEE. The V gene end was trimmed by 1 base and the J gene end by 4 bases; junction bases not matched to a gene: 8. The length of the CDR3 is 16 residues. CDR3 loop: CASSVTGTADGNTIYF. In DNA form, the CDR3 reads TGTGCCAGCAGCGTAACCGGGACAGCGGACGGAAACACCATATATTTT.

This rearrangement joins TRBV7-2 to TRBJ2-1, with TRBD1 identical over 7 bases. V lost 4 bases, J lost 6 bases, and 9 bases stayed unmatched. The germline gives CDR1 SGHTA, CDR2 FQGNSA. The CDR3 totals 15 residues. CDR3 sequence reads: CASSSSRQGGNEQFF. The DNA for the CDR3 is TGTGCCAGCAGCTCGTCGAGACAGGGCGGCAATGAGCAGTTCTTC.

This sequence joins TRBV25-1 and TRBJ2-7, with D unresolved. Germline CDR1 is MGHDK and CDR2 is SYGVNS. V lost 8 bases and J 1 base, leaving 15 bases between the germline ends. The CDR3 is 14 residues long. The CDR3 sequence is CASAPLLTSYEQYF. In DNA, the CDR3 is TGTGCCAGCGCGCCTTTACTGACGTCCTACGAGCAGTACTTC.

The V gene is TRBV27, the J gene TRBJ2-1, with a weak D call TRBD1 (6 bases). The germline V gene encodes CDR1 MNHEY and CDR2 SMNVEV (reference sequence). V lost 5 bases to trimming and J lost 14 bases, with 16 bases between them. CDR3 length: 12 amino acids. The CDR3 DNA follows: TGTGCCAGCAGTCTCAGGGGTCGTCGGGAGTTCTTC. It is translated as CASSLRGRREFF.

The chain joins TRBV28 to TRBJ1-2, with TRBD1 identical over 7 bases. Germline V gene lookup returns CDR1 MDHEN and CDR2 SYDVKM. J lost 4 bases, V lost 6 bases, and 5 bases had no gene match. The CDR3 is made up of 13 amino acids. The CDR3 DNA reads TGTGCCAGCAGGACAGGGCCCGCCTATGGCTACACCTTC. Amino acid sequence: CASRTGPAYGYTF.

This chain joins TRBV28 and TRBJ2-1; D is perhaps TRBD2 (9 bases). Germline CDR1 and CDR2: MDHEN and SYDVKM. Trimming took 4 bases from V and 9 from J, leaving 19 bases between them. This CDR3 has 15 amino acids. The CDR3, as DNA: TGTGCCAGCAGTTCGTCAGGGGGCGGGAGGGGTGAGCAGTTCTTC. Encoded protein: CASSSSGGGRGEQFF. Full variable domain (outside the CDR3, taken from reference TRBV28 and TRBJ2-1): DVKVTQSSRYLVKRTGEKVFLECVQDMDHENMFWYRQDPGLGLRLIYFSYDVKMKEKGDIPEGYSVSREKKERFSLILESASTNQTSMYLCASSSSGGGRGEQFFGPGTRLTVL.

The V call is TRBV4-1, the J call TRBJ2-1; D ambiguous. The CDR3 contains 18 residues. Germline CDR1 is MGHRA and CDR2 is YSYEKL. V dropped 0 bases and J dropped 0 bases, with 15 bases sitting between them. CDR3 loop: CASSQESVRRSSYNEQFF. DNA for the CDR3: TGCGCCAGCAGCCAAGAATCAGTCCGTAGGAGCTCCTACAATGAGCAGTTCTTC.

The chain employs TRBV7-3 and TRBJ1-6; the D is unclear. V lost 5 bases and J lost 10, with 12 bases in between. Germline V gene sequence: CDR1 SGHTA, CDR2 FQGTGA. CDR3 length: 13 residues. The CDR3 sequence: CASSTTYGSPLHF. CDR3 DNA: TGTGCCAGCAGCACAACGTATGGGTCACCCCTCCACTTT.

This rearrangement joins TRBV5-8 to TRBJ1-4, with D hard to call. Per germline, CDR1 SGHTS and CDR2 YDEGEE. The V gene lost 0 bases and the J gene lost 7 bases, with 13 bases spanning the gap. CDR3 length: 15 amino acids. Here the CDR3 reads CASSLGRELGEKLFF. CDR3 sequence (DNA): TGTGCCAGCAGCTTGGGGCGGGAATTGGGTGAAAAACTGTTTTTT.

In its sample, this clone was seen once. A read error is possible here, since a much larger clone lies one base away. This chain uses TRBV7-2 with TRBJ1-2; 10 positions match TRBD1. V gave up 5 bases and J gave up 4 bases; unmatched junction bases: 4. CDR3 length equals 14 residues. Germline V gene sequence: CDR1 SGHTA, CDR2 FQGNSA. CDR3 region: CASSPGQGTYGYTF. The CDR3 DNA reads as TGTGCCAGCAGCCCGGGACAGGGGACCTATGGCTACACCTTC.

This clone has only one observation. This sequence joins TRBV10-2 and TRBJ2-6; D is ambiguous. This CDR3 is 15 amino acids long. Germline assignment: CDR1 WSHSY and CDR2 SAAADI. The ends were cut back, 3 bases at V and 0 bases at J, with 6 bases in the middle. CDR3 DNA: TGCGCCAGCAGTGAATTGTTCTCTGGGGCCAACGTCCTGACTTTC. Residues: CASSELFSGANVLTF.